The 15 T cell receptor beta chains given below trace back to one sample, sequenced in a study of T cells in Graves' hyperthyroidism and ophthalmopathy. Amplification of TCR beta CDR3 regions used RNA as the template. HTBI primers were employed in a first-round RT-PCR of the TCR CDR3. TCRdb reanalysed the multiplex PCR reads using MiXCR and keeps one entry per CDR3 protein. The sample lists hundreds of thousands of distinct CDR3 sequences, around 42% seen once, with 8.2% in the top ten. The sample taken for sequencing was peripheral blood or thyroid tissue (not recorded which). The origin of the receptors is a woman younger than 30 with Graves' hyperthyroidism.

The J gene is TRBJ2-5, the V gene TRBV20-1; 11 bases are shared with TRBD2. Looked up from germline, CDR1 is DFQATT and CDR2 is SNEGSKA (reference sequence). Trimming at V came to 3 bases and at J to 3 bases, leaving 6 bases not matched to a gene. The CDR3 is 15 residues long. CDR3 loop: CSARTSGIQKETQYF. CDR3 DNA sequence: TGCAGTGCTAGGACTAGCGGGATCCAGAAAGAGACCCAGTACTTC.

This clonotype occurred many times. The V call is TRBV15, the J call TRBJ1-3; D not certain. Germline values: CDR1 LNHNV, CDR2 YYDKDF (reference sequence). V was pared by 8 bases and J by 5 bases, with 10 bases between. CDR3 size: 12 residues. The CDR3: CATAGPRNTIYF. The DNA for the CDR3 is TGTGCCACCGCCGGGCCGCGAAACACCATATATTTT.

As to this clonotype: A much more abundant neighbour one base away suggests this may be a read error. V usage is TRBV2 and J usage is TRBJ1-5; D is perhaps TRBD1 (5 bases). CDR1 and CDR2 from the germline V gene are SNHLY and FYNNEI. This CDR3 region has 11 residues. CDR3 region: CAGRDNQPQHF. The CDR3 DNA follows: TGTGCCGGCAGGGACAATCAGCCCCAGCATTTT.

The chain joins TRBV10-3 to TRBJ1-2; 12 bases map to TRBD1. The V segment lost 6 bases and the J segment 6 bases; nucleotides outside the gene matches: 2. Per germline, CDR1 ENHRY and CDR2 SYGVKD. This CDR3 comprises 13 residues. The CDR3 DNA reads as TGTGCCATCAGGAGGGACAGGGGGCATGGCTACACCTTC. Translated, it gives CAIRRDRGHGYTF.

This clonotype was counted only a few times. The chain joins TRBV24-1 to TRBJ2-7; 11 positions match TRBD2. Germline CDR1 reads KGHDR; CDR2 reads SFDVKD. Trimming cost V 2 bases and J 7 bases; bases outside gene matches: 6. This CDR3 is built from 15 residues. DNA for the CDR3: TGTGCCACCAGTGATTCCCAGGGGACTAGCGGTGAGCAGTACTTC. Amino acids: CATSDSQGTSGEQYF.

The chain carries TRBV7-9 and TRBJ2-2; 8 bases align to TRBD2. The germline CDR1 and CDR2 sequences are SEHNR and FQNEAQ (reference sequence). This CDR3 region has 16 residues. The V and J ends lost 5 bases and 5 bases, in that order; junction bases with no gene match: 10. The DNA for the CDR3 is TGTGCCAGCAGCACCCGTAGGGCTAGCGGGACCGGGGAGCTGTTTTTT. Its translation is CASSTRRASGTGELFF.

This clonotype was found many times. The chain combines TRBV2 with TRBJ1-6; 12 bases are shared with TRBD1. The CDR3 loop spans 17 amino acids. V was pared by 7 bases and J by 10 bases, with 14 bases of the junction left unmatched. Germline lookup yields CDR1 SNHLY and CDR2 FYNNEI. In DNA, the CDR3 is TGTGCCAGCACCGAAACGGGGACAGGGGGCGTGAGGTCACCCCTCCACTTT. Protein sequence: CASTETGTGGVRSPLHF.

This rearrangement joins TRBV6-6 to TRBJ2-5; no reliable D call. The CDR3 covers 11 residues. The V and J ends lost 6 bases and 7 bases respectively, with 9 bases between them. The germline V gene has CDR1 MNHNY and CDR2 SVGAGI (reference sequence). CDR3 sequence: CASSTTRTQYF. The CDR3 DNA reads as TGTGCCAGCAGCACCACACGGACCCAGTACTTC.

The chain joins TRBV20-1 to TRBJ1-3, with 9 bases identical to TRBD1. CDR3 length: 15 amino acids. Trimming cost V 2 bases and J 4 bases; bases outside gene matches: 6. Germline V gene data show CDR1 as DFQATT and CDR2 as SNEGSKA (reference sequence). CDR3 region: CSARKQGAQGNTIYF. The CDR3 region has the DNA TGCAGTGCTAGAAAACAGGGGGCACAGGGAAACACCATATATTTT.

The chain carries TRBV3-1 and TRBJ1-5; no reliable D call. Trimming pared 5 bases from V and 8 bases from J, leaving 16 bases between. The CDR3 has 14 amino acids. CDR1 LGHDT and CDR2 YNNKEL come from the germline V gene (reference sequence). CDR3 sequence: CASSIRHTEEPQHF. CDR3 sequence (DNA): TGTGCCAGCAGCATCCGACACACCGAAGAGCCCCAGCATTTT.

A note on this clonotype: One end of the junction does not line up with germline, which may come from a read error. This sequence joins TRBV5-1 and TRBJ1-1; 7 nucleotides agree with TRBD1. CDR1 and CDR2 (germline): SGHRS, YFSETQ. This CDR3 spans 14 amino acids. CDR3 region: CASSPGQMDTEAFF. CDR3 bases: TGCGCCAGCAGCCCGGGACAGATGGACACTGAAGCTTTCTTC.

Turning to this clonotype: The final CDR3 position lacks the conserved phenylalanine or tryptophan, pointing to a likely read error. The limits of the CDR3 on the DNA are not certain, so only TCRdb's listed CDR3 is given. The chain combines TRBV5-1 with TRBJ1-1; the D call of TRBD1 is as the table states it, not checked on the DNA. The CDR3 is 10 residues long, ends included. The V gene's germline CDR1 is SGHRS and CDR2 YFSETQ. The CDR3 reads CASSLEGPIY.

Only a few counts were recorded for this clonotype. The J gene is TRBJ2-5, the V gene TRBV6-1; D may be TRBD2 (6 bases). V gave up 7 bases and J gave up 4 bases, with 10 bases separating them. Germline V lookup: CDR1 MNHNS, CDR2 SASEGT. CDR3 length equals 12 residues. The CDR3 coding sequence is TGTGCCAGCAAAAGTAGCGGAGAGACCCAGTACTTC. It codes for CASKSSGETQYF.

Notes on this clonotype: A much larger clonotype is one base distant, so this may be a read error. The rearrangement joins TRBV15 to TRBJ1-5; D might be TRBD1 (6 bases). Germline CDR1 and CDR2: LNHNV and YYDKDF (reference sequence). V lost 0 bases and J lost 5, with 17 bases in between. This CDR3 is 17 amino acids long. CDR3 region: CATSRDWGQGGDQPQHF. The DNA for the CDR3 is TGTGCCACCAGCAGAGATTGGGGGCAGGGAGGCGATCAGCCCCAGCATTTT.

There are a few counts of this clonotype. J is TRBJ1-4 and V is TRBV12-3 or TRBV12-4; the D is unclear. Trimming took 7 bases from V and 5 from J, leaving 14 bases between them. The CDR3 sequence is 14 residues long. CDR3 residues: CASTSLSPNEKLFF. In DNA, the CDR3 is TGTGCCAGCACATCGTTAAGCCCAAATGAAAAACTGTTTTTT.